The 28 T cell receptor beta chains presented below share a single source sample, sequenced in a study of Ad26.COV2.S vaccination and SARS-CoV-2 variants. Profiling relied on immunoSEQ multiplex PCR, and the TCRdb table lists in-frame clones only, not all of them. Of roughly 350,000 clones listed, 88% are singletons. Stated treatment: around 19 received Ad26.COV2.S at low or high dose, single or two shots; five or six received placebo; per-sample allocation not given. Day 63 after the first vaccine or placebo injection was the time point for sampling. This specimen consisted of peripheral blood, obtained in a trial of Ad26.COV2.S vaccine versus placebo. The receptors shown here come from a person between 18 and 60 years old who received the Ad26.COV2.S COVID-19 vaccine or a placebo.

The J gene is TRBJ2-2, the V gene TRBV18, with 8 bases identical to TRBD1. V trimming: 4 bases; J trimming: 1 base; junction bases outside the gene matches: 2. This CDR3 contains 15 residues. CDR1 and CDR2 (germline): KGHSH, LQKENI. This CDR3 is CASSLGQGNTGELFF. The CDR3, as DNA: TGTGCCAGCTCACTAGGACAGGGGAACACCGGGGAGCTGTTTTTT.

The rearrangement uses TRBV7-2 and TRBJ2-7; D perhaps matches TRBD1 (5 bases). The CDR3 consists of 18 residues. Germline V gives CDR1 SGHTA, CDR2 FQGNSA. V shed 5 bases and J shed 0 bases, with 23 bases lying between them. The chain's CDR3 is CASSPRQRPGPSSYEQYF. The DNA of the CDR3 is TGTGCCAGCAGCCCCCGACAGAGACCGGGCCCCAGCTCCTACGAGCAGTACTTC.

The chain uses TRBV5-1 and TRBJ2-7; D gene unclear. CDR1 and CDR2 from the germline V gene are SGHRS and YFSETQ. There are 16 residues in the CDR3. V lost 2 bases, J lost 3 bases, and 18 bases lay in between. CDR3 in DNA: TGCGCCAGCAGCTTTAGGCGCGGTGGTGGGAACTACGAGCAGTACTTC. Amino acids: CASSFRRGGGNYEQYF.

The chain employs TRBV27 and TRBJ1-3, with 7 positions matching TRBD1. Unmatched junction bases numbered 7, after V lost 2 bases and J lost 6 bases. CDR3 length: 15 amino acids. Germline lookup yields CDR1 MNHEY and CDR2 SMNVEV (reference sequence). CDR3 nucleotides: TGTGCCAGCAGTTTAGAGGGGGCGCAGGAAAACACCATATATTTT. Its translation is CASSLEGAQENTIYF.

The V gene is TRBV12-3 or TRBV12-4, the J gene TRBJ1-2, with a possible D match to TRBD1 (5 bases). The CDR3 has 13 amino acids. The germline V and J ends were trimmed by 4 bases and 4 bases, with 10 bases remaining between them. The CDR3, as DNA: TGTGCCAGCAGTTCCGGGACGGCCTATGGCTACACCTTC. This gives the protein CASSSGTAYGYTF.

The chain links TRBV6-2 or TRBV6-3 to TRBJ2-7; the D is unclear. The CDR3 is 13 residues long. Germline values: CDR1 MNHEY, CDR2 SVGEGT. The V end lost 5 bases, the J end lost 4 bases, and 12 bases lay between the germline ends. This chain's CDR3 is CASSIGKTYEQYF. For the CDR3, the DNA is TGTGCCAGCAGTATTGGCAAGACTTACGAGCAGTACTTC.

This chain uses TRBV19 with TRBJ1-3, with D possibly TRBD1 on 5 matching bases. Germline values: CDR1 LNHDA, CDR2 SQIVND (reference sequence). Trimming removed 3 bases at V and 3 bases at J, with 24 bases between. The CDR3 loop spans 19 amino acids. CDR3 sequence: CASSIRGGRALAVGNTIYF. The DNA for the CDR3 is TGTGCCAGTAGTATTCGCGGGGGTCGGGCCCTGGCCGTTGGAAACACCATATATTTT.

The CDR3 sequence is CASSARQGQNSGNTIYF. The CDR3 DNA follows: TGTGCCAGCAGCGCGCGTCAGGGACAGAACTCTGGAAACACCATATATTTT. V usage is TRBV7-2 and J usage is TRBJ1-3, with 7 bases lining up with TRBD1. The CDR3 is 17 amino acids. CDR1 and CDR2 (germline): SGHTA, FQGNSA. V was pared by 5 bases and J by 0 bases, with 10 bases of the junction left unmatched.

The rearrangement links TRBV28 to TRBJ1-4, with 7 nucleotides matching TRBD1. The CDR3 runs to 14 residues. Per the germline V gene, CDR1 is MDHEN and CDR2 is SYDVKM. V was clipped by 5 bases and J by 8 bases; unmatched bases: 8. The CDR3 DNA reads as TGTGCCAGCAGTGAACAGGGGCTGGGAGAAAAACTGTTTTTT. It specifies CASSEQGLGEKLFF. Variable domain in full (rest from reference TRBV28 and TRBJ1-4): DVKVTQSSRYLVKRTGEKVFLECVQDMDHENMFWYRQDPGLGLRLIYFSYDVKMKEKGDIPEGYSVSREKKERFSLILESASTNQTSMYLCASSEQGLGEKLFFGSGTQLSVL.

This chain uses TRBV19 with TRBJ1-2, with no clear D. CDR3 length equals 13 residues. From germline, CDR1 is LNHDA and CDR2 SQIVND (reference sequence). Trimming left V 3 bases short and J 3 bases short, with 8 bases between. CDR3 DNA sequence: TGTGCCAGTAGTATGTCGGTTGACTATGGCTACACCTTC. This sequence encodes CASSMSVDYGYTF.

This clone was detected once. This chain connects TRBV11-2 to TRBJ1-4; a weak D match, TRBD1 (5 bases). The CDR3 is 14 residues long. From germline, CDR1 is SGHAT and CDR2 FQNNGV. V was shortened by 5 bases and J by 5 bases, with 12 bases between the two germline ends. CDR3: CASSLSRDNEKLFF. CDR3 DNA: TGTGCCAGCAGCCTCTCCCGGGACAATGAAAAACTGTTTTTT.

This clone was counted between two and nine times. The chain recombines TRBV30 with TRBJ1-3, with D unresolved. The V gene lost 2 bases and the J gene lost 0 bases, with 5 bases spanning the gap. The CDR3 loop spans 13 amino acids. The germline V gene encodes CDR1 GTSNPN and CDR2 SVGIG (reference sequence). The CDR3 here is CAWSLDSGNTIYF. For the CDR3, the DNA is TGTGCCTGGAGTTTGGACTCTGGAAACACCATATATTTT.

The DNA of the CDR3 is TGTGCCAGCAGCCAAGAAGGCAGTAGGGGGGAGACCCAGTACTTC. It codes for CASSQEGSRGETQYF. The chain links TRBV3-1 (or the pseudogene TRBV3-2) to TRBJ2-5, with TRBD1 as a possible D gene (6 bases). From germline, CDR1 is LGHDT and CDR2 YNNKEL (reference sequence). This CDR3 is 15 amino acids long. Between the trimmed V and J ends, which lost 0 bases and 5 bases, there was a span of 13 bases.

In this sample, this clone turned up a few times. The V gene is TRBV11-2, the J gene TRBJ1-2; D is undetermined. Germline V lookup: CDR1 SGHAT, CDR2 FQNNGV. CDR3 length: 13 amino acids. V was cut by 1 base and J by 8 bases, with 11 bases left in between. The CDR3 here is CASSLALGLGYTF. The CDR3 DNA reads as TGTGCCAGCAGCTTAGCTCTGGGATTGGGCTACACCTTC.

The chain combines TRBV11-2 with TRBJ2-1, with no clear D. Looked up from germline, CDR1 is SGHAT and CDR2 is FQNNGV. The CDR3 spans 12 residues. Trimming took off 0 bases at V and 12 bases at J, with 9 bases between the two ends. The CDR3 region is CASSLDVRLQFF. Written as DNA, the CDR3 is TGTGCCAGCAGCTTAGATGTTAGATTGCAGTTCTTC.

This chain links TRBV6-5 with TRBJ2-7, with 9 bases identical to TRBD1. Germline V gene lookup returns CDR1 MNHEY and CDR2 SVGAGI. J gave up 7 bases and V 6 bases, and 10 bases lay outside the gene matches. This CDR3 spans 14 amino acids. The CDR3 DNA follows: TGTGCCAGCAGGATCTCCGGGACAGGGCAAGAGCAGTACTTC. Translated, it gives CASRISGTGQEQYF.

V usage is TRBV7-6 and J usage is TRBJ2-5; D is perhaps TRBD1 or TRBD2 (5 bases each). V dropped 4 bases and J dropped 5 bases, with 14 bases sitting between them. The CDR3 extends over 14 amino acids. Per germline, CDR1 SGHVS and CDR2 FNYEAQ. The CDR3 spells CASSSGTFRETQYF. CDR3 DNA: TGTGCCAGCAGCTCCGGGACCTTCAGGGAGACCCAGTACTTC. The full variable domain, in which reference TRBV7-6 and TRBJ2-5 provide the parts outside the CDR3, is GAGVSQSPRYKVTKRGQDVALRCDPISGHVSLYWYRQALGQGPEFLTYFNYEAQQDKSGLPNDRFSAERPEGSISTLTIQRTEQRDSAMYRCASSSGTFRETQYFGPGTRLLVL.

This chain uses TRBV9 with TRBJ1-5; D perhaps matches TRBD1 (5 bases). CDR1 SGDLS and CDR2 YYNGEE come from the germline V gene. Trimming removed 2 bases at V and 0 bases at J, with 9 bases between. The CDR3 spans 15 residues. This CDR3 reads CASSVGGFSNQPQHF. The CDR3 region has the DNA TGTGCCAGCAGCGTTGGGGGGTTTAGCAATCAGCCCCAGCATTTT.

The chain recombines TRBV5-5 with TRBJ2-7; D remains ambiguous. Germline V gene sequence: CDR1 SGHKS, CDR2 YYEKEE (reference sequence). The CDR3 consists of 13 residues. V was trimmed by 0 bases and J by 5 bases, leaving 9 bases between them. This CDR3 is CASSLGPGDEQYF. The CDR3 nucleotides read TGTGCCAGCAGCTTGGGGCCGGGTGACGAGCAGTACTTC.

The V and J genes are TRBV9 and TRBJ2-3, with D tentatively TRBD1 (5 bases). In germline, CDR1 is SGDLS, CDR2 YYNGEE. CDR3 size: 13 residues. The V and J ends lost 3 bases and 2 bases respectively, with 7 bases between them. The CDR3 is CASSEGNTDTQYF. Written as DNA, the CDR3 is TGTGCCAGCAGCGAGGGGAACACAGATACGCAGTATTTT. Together with reference TRBV9 and TRBJ2-3, the CDR3 gives the full variable domain: DSGVTQTPKHLITATGQRVTLRCSPRSGDLSVYWYQQSLDQGLQFLIQYYNGEERAKGNILERFSAQQFPDLHSELNLSSLELGDSALYFCASSEGNTDTQYFGPGTRLTVL.

The gene calls are TRBV5-4 and TRBJ2-7; D gene uncertain. V lost 0 bases, J lost 1 base, and 11 bases lay in between. The CDR3 has 15 residues. The germline V gene encodes CDR1 SGHNT and CDR2 YYREEE (reference sequence). The CDR3 DNA reads TGTGCCAGCAGCTTGGACAGTAGTTATTCCTACGAGCAGTACTTC. Its protein product is CASSLDSSYSYEQYF.

V and J are TRBV2 and TRBJ2-5, with 9 bases lining up with TRBD2. Trimming took 2 bases from V and 0 from J; bases not matched to a gene: 13. Germline lookup yields CDR1 SNHLY and CDR2 FYNNEI. The CDR3 extends over 19 amino acids. This CDR3 is CASSETSGSQRSYQETQYF. In DNA, the CDR3 is TGTGCCAGCAGTGAAACTAGCGGGTCCCAAAGGAGCTACCAAGAGACCCAGTACTTC.

V and J are TRBV5-4 and TRBJ2-5; the D gene is possibly TRBD2 (6 bases). CDR1 is SGHNT, CDR2 YYREEE, per germline (reference sequence). Trimming stripped 2 bases from V and 5 bases from J, with 16 bases between. This CDR3 contains 15 residues. CDR3 sequence: CASSFIVTGEETQYF. The CDR3 coding sequence is TGTGCCAGCAGCTTTATCGTTACGGGGGAGGAGACCCAGTACTTC.

The V and J genes are TRBV6-2 or TRBV6-3 and TRBJ2-7, with 12 bases aligning to TRBD2. This CDR3 has 16 amino acids. Germline trimming cut 2 bases from V and 4 bases from J; bases unmatched to any gene: 6. Germline lookup yields CDR1 MNHEY and CDR2 SVGEGT. CDR3 bases: TGTGCCAGCAGTTACAGACTAGCGGGAGTAGGGTACGAGCAGTACTTC. Its translation is CASSYRLAGVGYEQYF.

This clone showed up just once. The chain joins TRBV7-2 to TRBJ1-2; D ambiguous. CDR1 SGHTA and CDR2 FQGNSA come from the germline V gene. V shed 5 bases and J shed 8 bases, with 6 bases lying between them. The CDR3 extends over 10 amino acids. CDR3 residues: CASSEWGYTF. DNA of the CDR3: TGTGCCAGCAGCGAATGGGGCTACACCTTC.

The V call is TRBV7-9, the J call TRBJ1-1; D call uncertain. V was cut by 1 base and J by 8 bases, with 5 bases left in between. The CDR3 loop spans 11 amino acids. CDR1 SEHNR and CDR2 FQNEAQ come from the germline V gene (reference sequence). CDR3 coding DNA: TGTGCCAGCAGCTTAGGGGTAGAAGCTTTCTTT. Protein sequence: CASSLGVEAFF.

This clone was recorded only once. With a much larger clone just one base away, this may be a read error. The rearrangement joins TRBV6-2 or TRBV6-3 to TRBJ2-1; D is undetermined. The CDR3 runs 14 residues. Germline values: CDR1 MNHEY, CDR2 SVGEGT. CDR3 nucleotide sequence: TGTACCAGCAGTTATGACGCGTCCTACAATGAGCAGTTCTTC. Encoded protein: CTSSYDASYNEQFF.

The V gene is TRBV4-3, the J gene TRBJ1-5; D is undetermined. V lost 4 bases and J lost 5, with 15 bases in between. The CDR3 has 15 amino acids. The germline V gene has CDR1 LGHNA and CDR2 YSLEER. The CDR3 DNA is TGCGCCAGCAGCCTTAGTGGGAAGAAGGATCAGCCCCAGCATTTT. Translation gives CASSLSGKKDQPQHF.